Listed below are T cell receptor beta chains from one sample, sequenced in a study of cytomegalovirus exposure and HLA in healthy donors. Sequenced by immunoSEQ multiplex PCR; TCRdb stores in-frame clones only, minus some. Among 130,000 or so clones listed, around 65% were seen once. Input material: PBMCs. The receptors were gathered from a woman aged 60 to 75 in good health and CMV-seronegative. Each CDR3 is given with its conserved first and last residue. Fields, in order: D gene, V gene, J gene, CDR3 length, clone size, CDR3 DNA, CDR3 protein. D genes are given only for firm matches. Only some rows state a clone size, as once, few, many or a class for expanded clones.

>-|TRBV29-1|TRBJ1-1|13|-
TGCAGCGTTTGCTTTGGAGTTAACACTGAAGCTTTCTTT
CSVCFGVNTEAFF
>-|TRBV5-6|TRBJ2-5|14|-
TGTGCCAGCAGCTTGGCTACAGGTCAAGAGACCCAGTACTTC
CASSLATGQETQYF
>-|TRBV5-3|TRBJ2-1|13|-
TGTGCCAGAAGCTTGACTAGATACAATGAGCAGTTCTTC
CARSLTRYNEQFF
>TRBD2|TRBV28|TRBJ2-3|12|few
TGTGCCAGTAGCGGGAGTACAGATACGCAGTATTTT
CASSGSTDTQYF
>TRBD2|TRBV12-5|TRBJ2-1|15|-
TGTGCTAGTGGCCCAGCGGGAGACTCCTACAATGAGCAGTTCTTC
CASGPAGDSYNEQFF
>-|TRBV27|TRBJ1-1|15|few
TGTGCCAGCAGCCAGAACCCGGGACTCAACACTGAAGCTTTCTTT
CASSQNPGLNTEAFF
>-|TRBV4-2|TRBJ1-1|12|-
TGTGCCAGCAGCCAGGCGGACACTGAAGCTTTCTTT
CASSQADTEAFF
>-|TRBV21-1|TRBJ2-3|20|-
TGTGCCAGCAGTACCTACGGGGGGCGGGAGACCCCACACGACACAGATACGCAGTATTTT
CASSTYGGRETPHDTDTQYF
>-|TRBV6-5|TRBJ2-3|13|-
TGTGCCAGCAGCCCTGACTACACAGATACGCAGTATTTT
CASSPDYTDTQYF
>TRBD1|TRBV7-6|TRBJ1-1|13|-
TGTGCCAGCAGCCCGGGACAGATCACTGAAGCTTTCTTT
CASSPGQITEAFF
>-|TRBV7-2|TRBJ1-2|19|few
TGTGCCAGCAGCTTAGAGTCTGGCAGGGGATATACTTTCGACTATGGCTACACCTTC
CASSLESGRGYTFDYGYTF
>-|TRBV5-5|TRBJ1-6|15|-
TGTGCCAGCAGCTGGCAGACAGGTTATAATTCACCCCTCCACTTT
CASSWQTGYNSPLHF
>-|TRBV9|TRBJ1-3|17|-
TGTGCCAGCAGCTATTCAACAACCGGGGATCCGGGAAACACCATATATTTT
CASSYSTTGDPGNTIYF
>TRBD2|TRBV7-2|TRBJ2-1|14|few
TGTGCCAGCAGCGCCGATAGCGGGGTGTATGAGCAGTTCTTC
CASSADSGVYEQFF
>-|TRBV7-9|TRBJ1-2|15|few
TGTGCCAGCAGCTTAGTTGTGGGCCCGGGGTATGGCTACACCTTC
CASSLVVGPGYGYTF
>TRBD1|TRBV7-2|TRBJ1-6|15|-
TGTGCCAGCAGCAGAGACAGGGGCAGCAATTCACCCCTCCACTTT
CASSRDRGSNSPLHF
>TRBD1|TRBV27|TRBJ1-2|13|once
TGTGCCAGCAGTAGGACAGGGGGAAATGGCTACACCTTC
CASSRTGGNGYTF
>-|TRBV2|TRBJ1-5|15|-
TGTGCCAGCAGTGCTGGGACTGCCCAAAATCAGCCCCAGCATTTT
CASSAGTAQNQPQHF
>TRBD2|TRBV11-3|TRBJ2-2|16|few
TGTGCCAGCAGCGCGGGACTAGCGGGGCGTACCGGGGAGCTGTTTTTT
CASSAGLAGRTGELFF
>-|TRBV9|TRBJ2-2|14|-
TGTGCCAGCAGCGTAGCGGGGAAAGGCGGGGAGCTGTTTTTT
CASSVAGKGGELFF
>TRBD1|TRBV5-4|TRBJ2-7|16|-
TGTGCCAGCAGCTTGGACAGGGACAGGTCCAACTACGAGCAGTACTTC
CASSLDRDRSNYEQYF
>-|TRBV28|TRBJ1-5|15|few
TGTGCCAGCAAAGAACAGGGACGGGGCAATCAGCCCCAGCATTTT
CASKEQGRGNQPQHF
>-|TRBV18|TRBJ2-5|15|-
TGTGCCAGCTCACCAGCTCTAGCCGCACAAGAGACCCAGTACTTC
CASSPALAAQETQYF
>TRBD2|TRBV5-4|TRBJ2-5|15|-
TGTGCCAGCAGCTTGTCCAGCGGGAGAGGGGAGATCCAGTACTTC
CASSLSSGRGEIQYF
>-|TRBV7-9|TRBJ1-4|14|-
TGTGCCAGCAGCTTAGGACATGGAAATGAAAAACTGTTTTTT
CASSLGHGNEKLFF
>-|TRBV6-5|TRBJ2-5|11|-
TGTGCCAGCAGCCACAGGGAGACCCAGTACTTC
CASSHRETQYF
>-|TRBV7-2|TRBJ2-1|17|-
TGTGCCAGCAGCTTAACCACGGGACTTAGCTCCTACAATGAGCAGTTCTTC
CASSLTTGLSSYNEQFF
>-|TRBV19|TRBJ2-6|16|-
TGTGCCAGTAGTATCGTTAGGAGGGCTGGGGCCAACGTCCTGACTTTC
CASSIVRRAGANVLTF
>TRBD2|TRBV7-3|TRBJ2-2|18|-
TGTGCCAGCAGCCCAGGACTAGCGGGGACTTCGAACACCGGGGAGCTGTTTTTT
CASSPGLAGTSNTGELFF
>TRBD1|TRBV19|TRBJ1-6|14|-
TGTGCCAGTAGTCTCCGGACAGGGGCTTCACCCCTCCACTTT
CASSLRTGASPLHF
>-|TRBV2|TRBJ1-1|15|-
TGTGCCAGCAGTCCTCCTCGGCAGGGGAACACTGAAGCTTTCTTT
CASSPPRQGNTEAFF
>TRBD1|TRBV5-1|TRBJ1-1|16|-
TGCGCCAGCAGCTCCTACAGGGGGCACCTGAACACTGAAGCTTTCTTT
CASSSYRGHLNTEAFF
>-|TRBV4-3|TRBJ1-3|18|-
TGCGCCAGCAGCCTCAACACCCCATATACAGGATCTGGAAACACCATATATTTT
CASSLNTPYTGSGNTIYF
>TRBD2|TRBV10-3|TRBJ2-2|15|-
TGTGCCATCCGGAAGGGACTAGGGGACACCGGGGAGCTGTTTTTT
CAIRKGLGDTGELFF
>TRBD1|TRBV5-5|TRBJ1-4|12|-
TGTGCCAGCAGCCTTGGACAGGGGAGACTGTTTTTT
CASSLGQGRLFF
>-|TRBV5-1|TRBJ2-3|15|-
TGCGCCAGCCGAAGCGGGTCCCATAGCACAGATACGCAGTATTTT
CASRSGSHSTDTQYF
>TRBD1|TRBV6-6|TRBJ1-2|14|few
TGTGCCAGCAGCGTCAGGACAGGGGGATATGGCTACACCTTC
CASSVRTGGYGYTF
>-|TRBV5-4|TRBJ2-5|12|many
TGTGCCAGCAGCTTGCCACAAGAGACCCAGTACTTC
CASSLPQETQYF
>-|TRBV19|TRBJ2-7|15|-
TGTGCCAGTAGTATAGAAGCAGATTCAGGCTACGAGCAGTACTTC
CASSIEADSGYEQYF
>TRBD1|TRBV9|TRBJ1-1|16|-
TGTGCCAGCAGCGGACGGGGACAGGGGGCCGGCACTGAAGCTTTCTTT
CASSGRGQGAGTEAFF
>TRBD1|TRBV5-1|TRBJ1-3|16|-
TGCGCCAGCAGCTTGTCTGGGACAGGGGTTGGAAACACCATATATTTT
CASSLSGTGVGNTIYF
>TRBD1|TRBV7-9|TRBJ1-6|15|-
TGTTCCAGCAGCGCGGGACAGGGAGAAAATTCACCCCTCCACTTT
CSSSAGQGENSPLHF
>TRBD2|TRBV5-4|TRBJ2-7|14|-
TGTGCCAGCAGCCCACCCAGCGGGAACAACGAGCAGTACTTC
CASSPPSGNNEQYF
>TRBD1|TRBV11-3|TRBJ2-3|15|-
TGTGCCAGCAGCTCGGGACAGGGTAGCACAGATACGCAGTATTTT
CASSSGQGSTDTQYF
>-|TRBV2|TRBJ2-3|13|-
TGTGCCAGCAGTGACGGTTTCACAGATACGCAGTATTTT
CASSDGFTDTQYF
>TRBD2|TRBV19|TRBJ2-3|17|once
TGTGCCAGTAGTATCCCCTCCGCGGGGGGGCCGGGAGATACGCAGTATTTT
CASSIPSAGGPGDTQYF
>TRBD2|TRBV6-1|TRBJ2-7|14|-
TGTGCCAGCAGCTCCTCTAGCGGAACCTACGAGCAGTACTTC
CASSSSSGTYEQYF
>TRBD2|TRBV11-1|TRBJ2-1|14|-
TGTGCCAGCAGCTTCGGGCTAGCGGAAAGACTCCAGTTCTTC
CASSFGLAERLQFF
>-|TRBV25-1|TRBJ1-6|12|-
TGTGCCAGCAGTGAGGGGGCCCGGTTCCTCCACTTT
CASSEGARFLHF
>TRBD2|TRBV9|TRBJ2-3|16|once
TGTGCCAGCAGCTTGGGACTAGCGGGGTTCACAGATACGCAGTATTTT
CASSLGLAGFTDTQYF